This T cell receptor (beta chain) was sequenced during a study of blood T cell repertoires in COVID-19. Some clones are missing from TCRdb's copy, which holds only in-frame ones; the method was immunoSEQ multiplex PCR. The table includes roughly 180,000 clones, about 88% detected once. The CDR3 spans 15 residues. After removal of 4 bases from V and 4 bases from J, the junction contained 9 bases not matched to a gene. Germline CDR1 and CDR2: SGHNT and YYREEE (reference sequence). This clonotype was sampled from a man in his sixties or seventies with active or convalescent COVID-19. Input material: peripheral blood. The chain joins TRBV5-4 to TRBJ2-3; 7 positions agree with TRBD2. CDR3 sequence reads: CASSLGSSGPDTQYF. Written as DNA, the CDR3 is TGTGCCAGCAGCCTGGGTAGTAGCGGGCCAGATACGCAGTATTTT.